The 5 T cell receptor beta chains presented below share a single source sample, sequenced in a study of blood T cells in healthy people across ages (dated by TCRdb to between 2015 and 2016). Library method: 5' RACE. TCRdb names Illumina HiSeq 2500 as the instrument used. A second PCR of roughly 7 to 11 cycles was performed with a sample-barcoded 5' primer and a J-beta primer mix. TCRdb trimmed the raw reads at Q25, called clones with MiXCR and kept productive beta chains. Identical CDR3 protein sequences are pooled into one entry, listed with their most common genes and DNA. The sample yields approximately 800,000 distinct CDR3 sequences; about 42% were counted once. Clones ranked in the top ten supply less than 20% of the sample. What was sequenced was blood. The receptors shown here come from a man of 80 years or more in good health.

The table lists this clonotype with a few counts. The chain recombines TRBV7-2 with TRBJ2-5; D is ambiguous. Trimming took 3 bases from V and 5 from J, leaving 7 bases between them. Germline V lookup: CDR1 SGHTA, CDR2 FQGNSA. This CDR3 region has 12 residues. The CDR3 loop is CASSLGWETQYF. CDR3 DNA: TGTGCCAGCAGCTTGGGTTGGGAGACCCAGTACTTC.

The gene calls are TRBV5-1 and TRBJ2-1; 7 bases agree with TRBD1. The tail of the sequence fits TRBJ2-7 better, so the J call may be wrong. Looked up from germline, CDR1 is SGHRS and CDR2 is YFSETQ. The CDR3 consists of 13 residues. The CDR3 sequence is CASSYQGDNEQYF. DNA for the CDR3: TGCGCCAGCAGTTACCAGGGGGACAATGAGCAGTACTTC.

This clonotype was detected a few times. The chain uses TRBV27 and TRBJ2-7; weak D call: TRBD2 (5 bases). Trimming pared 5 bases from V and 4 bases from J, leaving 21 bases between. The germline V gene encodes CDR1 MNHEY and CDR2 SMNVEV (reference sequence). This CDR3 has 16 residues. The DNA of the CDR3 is TGTGCCAGCAGTAGTAGGCAGCTCAATAGGGAGTACGAGCAGTACTTC. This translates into CASSSRQLNREYEQYF.

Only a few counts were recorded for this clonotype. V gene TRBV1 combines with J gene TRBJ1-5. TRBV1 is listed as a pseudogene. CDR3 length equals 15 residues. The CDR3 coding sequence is TGCACCAGCAGCCAAGAAACCGGCGGCAATCAGCCCCAGCATTTT. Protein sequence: CTSSQETGGNQPQHF.

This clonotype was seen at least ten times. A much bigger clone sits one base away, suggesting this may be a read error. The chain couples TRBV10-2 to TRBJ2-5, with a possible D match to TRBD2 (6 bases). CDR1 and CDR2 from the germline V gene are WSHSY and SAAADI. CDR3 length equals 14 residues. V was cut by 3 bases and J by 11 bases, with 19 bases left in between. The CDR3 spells CASSEKQAWEEQYF. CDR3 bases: TGCGCCAGCAGTGAAAAGCAGGCCTGGGAGGAGCAGTACTTC.